The 29 T cell receptor beta chains in this list originate from one sample, sequenced in a study of Ad26.COV2.S vaccination and SARS-CoV-2 variants. Treatment noted: some 19 received Ad26.COV2.S at low or high dose, single or two shots; about 5 received placebo; per-sample allocation not given. The investigators took samples on day 63 after the first vaccine or placebo injection. TCRdb's copy holds only in-frame clones and misses some; the assay was immunoSEQ multiplex PCR. In the table there are about 470,000 clones, 90% of which are singletons. The sequencing here drew on peripheral blood, taken in a trial of Ad26.COV2.S vaccine versus placebo. Receptors originate from a person aged 18 to 65 who received the Ad26.COV2.S COVID-19 vaccine or a placebo.

This chain connects TRBV7-3 to TRBJ2-2; D remains ambiguous. The CDR3 runs 12 residues. Trimming took 6 bases from V and 2 from J, leaving 4 bases between them. CDR1 is SGHTA, CDR2 FQGTGA, per germline. CDR3 coding DNA: TGTGCCAGCAGTTTTAACACCGGGGAGCTGTTTTTT. Its protein is CASSFNTGELFF.

This rearrangement joins TRBV10-3 to TRBJ1-1; 9 nucleotides line up with TRBD1. The ends lost 2 bases at V and 8 bases at J; junction bases unmatched: 3. The CDR3 length is 13 residues. Germline assignment: CDR1 ENHRY and CDR2 SYGVKD. This CDR3 is CAISEGQGNEAFF. The CDR3 DNA reads as TGTGCCATCAGTGAGGGACAGGGGAACGAAGCTTTCTTT.

The chain employs TRBV6-5 and TRBJ2-7, with 7 nucleotides matching TRBD2. The CDR3 has 13 residues. Germline trimming cut 7 bases from V and 3 bases from J; bases unmatched to any gene: 6. Germline CDR1 is MNHEY and CDR2 is SVGAGI. The CDR3 DNA follows: TGTGCCAGCATGCGGGGCGGGGGCTACGAGCAGTACTTC. It is translated as CASMRGGGYEQYF.

The rearrangement links TRBV6-4 to TRBJ2-3, with D possibly TRBD2 on 5 matching bases. This CDR3 spans 14 amino acids. Trimming pared 8 bases from V and 0 bases from J, leaving 12 bases between. In germline, CDR1 is MRHNA, CDR2 SNTAGT. In DNA form, the CDR3 reads TGTGCCAGCGCAGCGGAGTCTAGCACAGATACGCAGTATTTT. It yields the protein CASAAESSTDTQYF.

In its sample, this clone was seen a few times. The rearrangement joins TRBV12-3 or TRBV12-4 to TRBJ1-1; D gene uncertain. The V and J ends lost 5 bases and 5 bases respectively, with 6 bases between them. The CDR3 contains 11 residues. As DNA, the CDR3 is TGTGCCAGCAGTACTTCAACTGAAGCTTTCTTT. It is translated as CASSTSTEAFF.

The chain couples TRBV4-3 to TRBJ2-7; 10 bases fit TRBD2. Trimming removed 4 bases from V and 3 bases from J; junction bases left unmatched: 3. The CDR3 loop spans 14 amino acids. Germline V gene sequence: CDR1 LGHNA, CDR2 YSLEER. CDR3 DNA: TGCGCCAGCAGCCCGTCTAGCGGGGGCTACGAGCAGTACTTC. Encoded protein: CASSPSSGGYEQYF.

This clone has just one count. The chain couples TRBV6-6 to TRBJ2-2, with a possible D match to TRBD2 (6 bases). The CDR3 spans 14 residues. V gave up 6 bases and J gave up 0 bases, with 8 bases separating them. Germline V gives CDR1 MNHNY, CDR2 SVGAGI (reference sequence). This chain's CDR3 is CASRRDSNTGELFF. Here the CDR3 DNA reads TGTGCCAGCAGGCGGGACTCGAACACCGGGGAGCTGTTTTTT.

The V call is TRBV2, the J call TRBJ2-2; 8 bases line up with TRBD2. This CDR3 is 15 amino acids long. The junction had 3 bases not matched to a gene; V was cut back by 6 bases and J by 0 bases. Germline V gene lookup returns CDR1 SNHLY and CDR2 FYNNEI. The CDR3 DNA reads TGTGCCAGCAGGGAGACTAGCGCGAACACCGGGGAGCTGTTTTTT. Its protein product is CASRETSANTGELFF.

The rearrangement links TRBV5-4 to TRBJ2-5, with D unclear. The germline V gene has CDR1 SGHNT and CDR2 YYREEE (reference sequence). V was pared by 2 bases and J by 3 bases, with 14 bases between. This CDR3 comprises 15 residues. CDR3 sequence reads: CASSFQGKAEETQYF. The CDR3 DNA reads as TGTGCCAGCAGCTTCCAAGGGAAGGCAGAAGAGACCCAGTACTTC.

The rearrangement joins TRBV28 to TRBJ2-1; 10 bases fit TRBD2. This CDR3 spans 17 amino acids. With 8 bases clipped from V and 0 bases from J, the junction kept 10 bases outside the gene matches. The V gene's germline CDR1 is MDHEN and CDR2 SYDVKM. The CDR3 spells CASFQGAGGISYNEQFF. CDR3 DNA: TGTGCCAGCTTCCAGGGAGCGGGAGGGATCTCCTACAATGAGCAGTTCTTC.

The rearrangement links TRBV9 to TRBJ2-2; TRBD2 matches 10 bases. The ends lost 3 bases at V and 1 base at J; junction bases unmatched: 3. The CDR3 contains 16 residues. Germline V gene sequence: CDR1 SGDLS, CDR2 YYNGEE. As DNA, the CDR3 is TGTGCCAGCAGCGCAAGGACTAGCGGGAACACCGGGGAGCTGTTTTTT. Translated, it gives CASSARTSGNTGELFF.

The chain has TRBV5-6 and TRBJ2-1, with D maybe TRBD2 (5 bases). The V end lost 4 bases, the J end lost 5 bases, and 13 bases lay between the germline ends. Per germline, CDR1 SGHDT and CDR2 YYEEEE. The CDR3 totals 14 residues. This CDR3 is CASSTWYGDNEQFF. CDR3 bases: TGTGCCAGCAGCACATGGTACGGGGACAATGAGCAGTTCTTC.

V and J are TRBV19 and TRBJ2-2; 12 bases agree with TRBD2. CDR1 and CDR2 from the germline V gene are LNHDA and SQIVND (reference sequence). This CDR3 is built from 17 residues. The V gene end was trimmed by 4 bases and the J gene end by 0 bases; junction bases not matched to a gene: 3. CDR3 DNA sequence: TGTGCCAGTAGTAAACTAGCGGGAGGAGCGAACACCGGGGAGCTGTTTTTT. Translated: CASSKLAGGANTGELFF.

The chain combines TRBV5-1 with TRBJ1-1; the match to TRBD1 covers 9 bases. Germline CDR1 is SGHRS and CDR2 is YFSETQ. The CDR3 sequence is 15 residues long. Losses at the gene ends were 4 bases for V and 3 bases for J; bases not matched to a gene: 7. The CDR3 here is CASSLGGQGHTEAFF. The CDR3 DNA sequence: TGCGCCAGCAGCCTAGGGGGACAGGGACACACTGAAGCTTTCTTT.

J is TRBJ2-5 and V is TRBV28; D is unresolved. V was trimmed by 7 bases and J by 1 base, leaving 7 bases between them. Germline loops: CDR1 MDHEN, CDR2 SYDVKM. This CDR3 region has 12 residues. CDR3 protein: CASTGTQETQYF. Written as DNA, the CDR3 is TGTGCCAGCACGGGCACCCAAGAGACCCAGTACTTC.

The J gene is TRBJ2-2, the V gene TRBV7-3; D uncertain. The CDR3 sequence is 12 residues long. The germline gives CDR1 SGHTA, CDR2 FQGTGA. Trimming took off 3 bases at V and 5 bases at J, with 4 bases between the two ends. CDR3 residues: CASSFGTGELFF. The DNA of the CDR3 is TGTGCCAGCAGCTTCGGGACCGGGGAGCTGTTTTTT. Full variable domain (remainder filled in from reference TRBV7-3 and TRBJ2-2): GAGVSQTPSNKVTEKGKYVELRCDPISGHTALYWYRQSLGQGPEFLIYFQGTGAADDSGLPNDRFFAVRPEGSVSTLKIQRTERGDSAVYLCASSFGTGELFFGEGSRLTVL.

The V and J genes are TRBV7-6 and TRBJ2-2; D call uncertain. The V gene's germline CDR1 is SGHVS and CDR2 FNYEAQ. This CDR3 spans 14 amino acids. V gave up 5 bases and J gave up 2 bases, with 9 bases separating them. CDR3 DNA sequence: TGTGCCAGCAGCGCCCGGCCTAACACCGGGGAGCTGTTTTTT. It encodes CASSARPNTGELFF.

The chain links TRBV6-5 to TRBJ2-7; 8 nucleotides align to TRBD1. CDR3 length equals 15 residues. The germline V gene encodes CDR1 MNHEY and CDR2 SVGAGI. V lost 4 bases and J lost 6; bases outside the gene matches: 11. The CDR3 DNA reads TGTGCCAGCAGTTTCGGACAGGGACAAATCGGCGAGCAGTACTTC. This sequence encodes CASSFGQGQIGEQYF.

The genes are TRBV28 and TRBJ2-7; perhaps TRBD2 as D (5 bases). Trimming cost V 2 bases and J 3 bases, with 11 bases left between them. This CDR3 comprises 14 residues. The germline gives CDR1 MDHEN, CDR2 SYDVKM. Here the CDR3 reads CASSLMGELYEQYF. For the CDR3, the DNA is TGTGCCAGCAGTTTAATGGGAGAACTCTACGAGCAGTACTTC.

V usage is TRBV7-2 and J usage is TRBJ2-3; 9 bases line up with TRBD2. The CDR3 sequence is 18 residues long. V lost 3 bases and J lost 3; bases outside the gene matches: 13. Germline CDR1 SGHTA, CDR2 FQGNSA. CDR3 in DNA: TGTGCCAGCAGCTTCTGGGGGGCTAGCGGGAATCCGACAGATACGCAGTATTTT. Translation gives CASSFWGASGNPTDTQYF.

Note on this clone: This sample includes further DNA sequences coding for the same CDR3. Written as DNA, the CDR3 is TGCGCCAGCAGCTTGGCAGGTTATGGCTACACCTTC. Translating gives CASSLAGYGYTF. The chain links TRBV5-1 to TRBJ1-2; no clear D. The V gene's germline CDR1 is SGHRS and CDR2 YFSETQ. The CDR3 is 12 amino acids. Trimming stripped 0 bases from V and 5 bases from J, with 5 bases between.

This clone was found a few times. This sequence joins TRBV27 and TRBJ1-2; possibly TRBD1 for D (6 bases). V was clipped by 6 bases and J by 0 bases, with 11 bases between them. CDR3 size: 14 residues. Germline-derived CDR1 and CDR2 are MNHEY and SMNVEV (reference sequence). The CDR3 is CASRRTETNYGYTF. The CDR3 nucleotides read TGTGCCAGCAGGAGGACAGAGACTAACTATGGCTACACCTTC.

This chain uses TRBV28 with TRBJ2-3; D might be TRBD1 (6 bases). CDR3 length: 16 residues. Trimming removed 0 bases at V and 1 base at J, with 11 bases between. Germline values: CDR1 MDHEN, CDR2 SYDVKM. This CDR3 is CASSLWGPGGTDTQYF. CDR3 in DNA: TGTGCCAGCAGTTTATGGGGGCCAGGGGGCACAGATACGCAGTATTTT. The entire variable domain, with the rest obtained from reference TRBV28 and TRBJ2-3, is as follows: DVKVTQSSRYLVKRTGEKVFLECVQDMDHENMFWYRQDPGLGLRLIYFSYDVKMKEKGDIPEGYSVSREKKERFSLILESASTNQTSMYLCASSLWGPGGTDTQYFGPGTRLTVL.

This clone was recorded only once. The chain joins TRBV7-9 to TRBJ1-1, with TRBD1 identical over 7 bases. CDR1 SEHNR and CDR2 FQNEAQ come from the germline V gene (reference sequence). This CDR3 contains 18 residues. The V and J ends lost 6 bases and 1 base, in that order; junction bases with no gene match: 17. The CDR3 DNA sequence: TGTGCCAGCAGTTCCCCTAAAACGGGGACAGCTCCGAACACTGAAGCTTTCTTT. It specifies CASSSPKTGTAPNTEAFF.

The chain combines TRBV18 with TRBJ2-1, with D perhaps TRBD2 (5 bases). Germline values: CDR1 KGHSH, CDR2 LQKENI. This CDR3 contains 13 residues. V lost 2 bases and J lost 8, with 10 bases in between. Here the CDR3 reads CASSPMAGDEQFF. DNA of the CDR3: TGTGCCAGCTCACCAATGGCGGGTGATGAGCAGTTCTTC.

A note on this clone: This specimen includes other DNA sequences encoding the same CDR3. The chain is built from TRBV6-5 and TRBJ1-2; 9 bases line up with TRBD1. Losses at the gene ends were 6 bases for V and 4 bases for J; bases not matched to a gene: 3. The CDR3 runs to 13 residues. Germline V lookup: CDR1 MNHEY, CDR2 SVGAGI. The CDR3 nucleotides read TGTGCCAGCAGCCGGGACAGGGTCTATGGCTACACCTTC. Its translation: CASSRDRVYGYTF.

The V and J genes are TRBV6-5 and TRBJ2-7; D call uncertain. The V end lost 7 bases, the J end lost 4 bases, and 14 bases lay between the germline ends. CDR3 length: 13 residues. The germline V gene has CDR1 MNHEY and CDR2 SVGAGI. This chain's CDR3 is CASTSERSYEQYF. The CDR3 coding sequence is TGTGCCAGCACCTCCGAAAGGTCTTACGAGCAGTACTTC.

The CDR3 DNA sequence: TGTGCCAGCTCACCACAGTATAGCAATCAGCCCCAGCATTTT. It yields the protein CASSPQYSNQPQHF. The chain recombines TRBV18 with TRBJ1-5; D is unresolved. CDR1 KGHSH and CDR2 LQKENI come from the germline V gene. V gave up 1 base and J gave up 0 bases, with 4 bases separating them. The CDR3 sequence is 14 residues long.

Note on this clone: The junction shows a germline mismatch at one end, possibly a read error. The CDR3 sequence is CAGSVVVLARGNQPQHF. The CDR3 DNA reads TGTGCCGGCAGCGTAGTAGTGCTGGCCAGGGGAAATCAGCCCCAGCATTTT. This chain uses TRBV9 with TRBJ1-5; TRBD1 might be the D (6 bases). The germline V gene has CDR1 SGDLS and CDR2 YYNGEE. The CDR3 covers 17 residues.